The entry that follows covers one TCR beta chain sequence. No antigen is known for it. Per-base quality was not reported, and no clone a single base away is much larger than it. The CDR3 measures 16 amino acids from cysteine to phenylalanine. The entry retains the CDR3 DNA only, 48 bases that are in frame from base 1. V loses 4 bases, J loses 3 bases, and the germline ends lie 19 bases apart. The germline V gene (reference sequence) yields LGHDT for CDR1 and YNNKEL for CDR2. The data were obtained in a study of identical twins (dated by TCRdb to about 2016). Some background on the complete study: TCR alpha and beta repertoires from monozygotic twins, unrelated adults of various ages and cord blood were deep-sequenced to test whether fetal clonotypes persist. To rule out contamination, replicate twin experiments were performed at different times with different library preparation protocols. What the work shows at the level of the full study, not this receptor alone: Compared with coincidental sharing between unrelated individuals, out-of-frame TCR alpha sequences shared between twins showed an excess of sequences with low generation probability. Conclusions relied on cross-sectional statistical analysis, since the same donors could not be followed over many years. A weaker excess of twin sharing was found in beta out-of-frame sequences because the signal-to-noise ratio was lowered by fewer shared sequences. Fewer insertions were carried by abundant cord blood beta clonotypes, a similar but weaker trend appeared in young adult naive repertoires, and no such trend appeared in memory repertoires. In monozygotic twins, recombination models systematically underestimated out-of-frame TCR alpha sharing, but the models matched the sharing seen between unrelated individuals. Zero-insertion analyses could be partly confounded by invariant T cells such as MAIT and iNKT, though diverse VJ usage argued against such confounding for most clonotypes.

The method behind the library was 5' RACE. Sequencing was performed on an Illumina HiSeq 2000. A universal primer binding site was added through template switching, and the final cDNA carried a unique molecular identifier so that TCR cDNA molecules could be counted accurately. First-strand cDNA for TCR alpha and beta chains was synthesized from specific primers in the conserved constant-segment region. Each cDNA library was double barcoded, with a SMART-Mk sample barcode plus Illumina barcodes, to control for contamination. TruSeq adapter sequences and Illumina sample barcodes were added in two successive PCR steps. TCR alpha and beta cDNA libraries were sequenced on the Illumina HiSeq platform with custom primers. As for how the authors treated the data: MiGEC was used to process raw reads and extract unique molecular identifiers, and MiXCR was used to find CDR3 positions. Recombination models were inferred per individual with the repgenHMM and IGoR tools using an EM algorithm. Shared clonotypes were analyzed with the tcR package in R, and sharing was normalized by the product of cloneset sizes. Out-of-frame nonproductive sequences were analyzed to study raw recombination free of thymic and clonal selection effects. Starting from the raw public reads, TCRdb applied fastp trimming at Q25, assembled clones with MiXCR and retained in-frame beta chains. CDR3 protein duplicates are merged, each entry listing the most common genes and DNA. TCRdb's processing, not the authors', yielded these V and J calls. The sample table shows around 530,000 distinct CDR3 sequences, and 13% to 15% are seen once. In total, the top ten clones hold roughly 0.46% of the sample.

All donors were healthy Caucasians. The twin cohort consisted of three pairs of female monozygotic twins, all aged about 18 to 30 years. Positive isolation kits from Invitrogen were used to isolate CD4+ and CD8+ T cell populations. These data also formed part of another study, on yellow fever vaccine responses in identical twins. The second study also describes: The T cell response to vaccination in identical twins was reported by the authors to appear partly convergent and partly personalized. The study precisely tracked vaccine-responding T cell clones in identical twins.

In this chain, TRBV3-1 is recombined with TRBJ2-7, with the D gene not confidently named. Sequenced: CD4+ T cells sorted from blood. The sequence came from a woman aged 18 to 35 in good health. The nucleotide sequence reads TGTGCCAGCAGCCTGACCCAGGCGAAAAACGACTACGAGCAGTACTTC. The encoded protein is CASSLTQAKNDYEQYF.